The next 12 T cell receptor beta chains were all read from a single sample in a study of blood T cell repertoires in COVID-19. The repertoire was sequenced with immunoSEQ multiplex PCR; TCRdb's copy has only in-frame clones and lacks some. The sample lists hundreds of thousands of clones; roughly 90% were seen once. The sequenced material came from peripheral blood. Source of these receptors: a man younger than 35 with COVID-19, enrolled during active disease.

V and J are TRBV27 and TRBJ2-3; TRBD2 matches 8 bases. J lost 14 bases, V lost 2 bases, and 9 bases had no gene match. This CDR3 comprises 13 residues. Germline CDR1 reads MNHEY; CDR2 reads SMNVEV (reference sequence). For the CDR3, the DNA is TGTGCCAGCAGTTTAGAGGGACTAGGGGCCTGGTATTTT. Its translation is CASSLEGLGAWYF.

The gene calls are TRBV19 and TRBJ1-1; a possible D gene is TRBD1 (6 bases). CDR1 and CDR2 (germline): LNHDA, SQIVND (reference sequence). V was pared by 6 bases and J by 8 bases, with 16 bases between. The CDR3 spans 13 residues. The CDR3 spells CASRSRTVREAFF. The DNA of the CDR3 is TGTGCCAGTAGATCACGGACAGTTCGGGAAGCTTTCTTT.

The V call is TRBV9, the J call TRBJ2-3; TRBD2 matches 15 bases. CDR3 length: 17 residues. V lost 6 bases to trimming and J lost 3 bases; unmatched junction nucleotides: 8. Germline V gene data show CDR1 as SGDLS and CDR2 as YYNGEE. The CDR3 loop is CASKPGLAGGKTDTQYF. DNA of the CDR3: TGTGCCAGCAAACCGGGACTAGCGGGGGGAAAGACAGATACGCAGTATTTT.

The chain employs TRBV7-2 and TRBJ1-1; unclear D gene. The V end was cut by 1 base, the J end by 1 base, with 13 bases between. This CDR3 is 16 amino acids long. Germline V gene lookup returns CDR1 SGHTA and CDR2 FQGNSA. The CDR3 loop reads CASSLVVGGGNTEAFF. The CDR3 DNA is TGTGCCAGCAGCTTAGTTGTGGGAGGAGGGAACACTGAAGCTTTCTTT.

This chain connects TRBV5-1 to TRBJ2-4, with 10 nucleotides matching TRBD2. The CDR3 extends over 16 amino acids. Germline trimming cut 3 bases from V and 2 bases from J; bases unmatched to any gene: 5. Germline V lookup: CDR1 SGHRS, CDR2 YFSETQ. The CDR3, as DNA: TGCGCCAGCAGCTCCAGCGGGAGGGACCCCAAAAACATTCAGTACTTC. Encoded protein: CASSSSGRDPKNIQYF.

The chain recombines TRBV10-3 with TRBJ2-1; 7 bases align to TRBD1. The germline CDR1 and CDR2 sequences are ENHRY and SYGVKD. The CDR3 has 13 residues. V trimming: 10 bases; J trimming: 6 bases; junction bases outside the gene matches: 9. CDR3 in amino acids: CATFPGTANEQFF. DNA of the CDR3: TGTGCCACTTTTCCCGGGACAGCCAATGAGCAGTTCTTC.

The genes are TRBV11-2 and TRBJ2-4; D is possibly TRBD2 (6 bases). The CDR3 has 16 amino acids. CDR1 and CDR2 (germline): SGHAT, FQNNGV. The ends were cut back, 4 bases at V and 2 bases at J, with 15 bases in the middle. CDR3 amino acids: CASSSVGSLSKNIQYF. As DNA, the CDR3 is TGTGCCAGCAGCTCAGTCGGGAGTCTGTCCAAAAACATTCAGTACTTC.

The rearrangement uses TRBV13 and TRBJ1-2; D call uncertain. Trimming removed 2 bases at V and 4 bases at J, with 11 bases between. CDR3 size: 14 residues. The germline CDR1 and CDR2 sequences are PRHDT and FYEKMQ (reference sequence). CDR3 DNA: TGTGCCAGCAGCTTACTCGGGGAAATCTATGGCTACACCTTC. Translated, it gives CASSLLGEIYGYTF.

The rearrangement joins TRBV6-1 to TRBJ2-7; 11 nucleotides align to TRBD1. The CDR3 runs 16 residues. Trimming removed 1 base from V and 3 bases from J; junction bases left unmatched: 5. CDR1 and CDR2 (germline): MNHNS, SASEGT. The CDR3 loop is CASSEEDGTGGYEQYF. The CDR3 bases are TGTGCCAGCAGTGAAGAGGACGGGACAGGGGGCTACGAGCAGTACTTC.

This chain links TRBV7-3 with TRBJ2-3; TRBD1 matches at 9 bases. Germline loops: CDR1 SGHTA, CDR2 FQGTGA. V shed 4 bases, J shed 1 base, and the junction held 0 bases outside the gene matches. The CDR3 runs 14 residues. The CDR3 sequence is CASSYRGRTDTQYF. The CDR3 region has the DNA TGTGCCAGCAGCTACAGGGGGCGCACAGATACGCAGTATTTT. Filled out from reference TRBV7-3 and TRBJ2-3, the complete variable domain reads GAGVSQTPSNKVTEKGKYVELRCDPISGHTALYWYRQSLGQGPEFLIYFQGTGAADDSGLPNDRFFAVRPEGSVSTLKIQRTERGDSAVYLCASSYRGRTDTQYFGPGTRLTVL.

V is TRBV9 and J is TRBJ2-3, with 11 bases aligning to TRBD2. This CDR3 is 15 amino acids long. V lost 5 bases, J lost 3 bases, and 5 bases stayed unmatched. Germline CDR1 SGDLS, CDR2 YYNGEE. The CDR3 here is CASRKTSGTTDTQYF. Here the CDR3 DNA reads TGTGCCAGCAGAAAGACTAGCGGGACGACAGATACGCAGTATTTT.

CDR3 sequence reads: CATPDTGTGANVLTF. CDR3 DNA: TGTGCCACCCCCGACACAGGTACTGGGGCCAACGTCCTGACTTTC. This chain joins TRBV7-9 and TRBJ2-6; the D gene is possibly TRBD1 (5 bases). CDR1 is SEHNR, CDR2 FQNEAQ, per germline (reference sequence). The V gene lost 10 bases and the J gene lost 2 bases, with 15 bases spanning the gap. The CDR3 covers 15 residues. Full variable domain (outside the CDR3, taken from reference TRBV7-9 and TRBJ2-6): DTGVSQNPRHKITKRGQNVTFRCDPISEHNRLYWYRQTLGQGPEFLTYFQNEAQLEKSRLLSDRFSAERPKGSFSTLEIQRTEQGDSAMYLCATPDTGTGANVLTFGAGSRLTVL.